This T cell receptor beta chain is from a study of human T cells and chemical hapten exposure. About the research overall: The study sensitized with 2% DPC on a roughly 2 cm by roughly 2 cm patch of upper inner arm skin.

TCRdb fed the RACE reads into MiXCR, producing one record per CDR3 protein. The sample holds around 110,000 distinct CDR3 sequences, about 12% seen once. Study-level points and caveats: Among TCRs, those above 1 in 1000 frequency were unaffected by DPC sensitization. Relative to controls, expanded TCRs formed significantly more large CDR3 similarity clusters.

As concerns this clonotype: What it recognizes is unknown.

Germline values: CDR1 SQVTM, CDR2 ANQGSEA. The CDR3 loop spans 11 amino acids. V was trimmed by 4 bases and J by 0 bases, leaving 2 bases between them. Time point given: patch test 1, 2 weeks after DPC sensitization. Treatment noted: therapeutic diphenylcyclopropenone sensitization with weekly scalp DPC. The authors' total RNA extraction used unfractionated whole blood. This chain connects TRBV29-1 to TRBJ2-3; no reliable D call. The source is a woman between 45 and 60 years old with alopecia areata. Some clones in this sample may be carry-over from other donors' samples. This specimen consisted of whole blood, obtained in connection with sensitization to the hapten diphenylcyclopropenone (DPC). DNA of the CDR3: TGCAGCGTTGTCAGCACAGATACGCAGTATTTT. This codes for CSVVSTDTQYF.